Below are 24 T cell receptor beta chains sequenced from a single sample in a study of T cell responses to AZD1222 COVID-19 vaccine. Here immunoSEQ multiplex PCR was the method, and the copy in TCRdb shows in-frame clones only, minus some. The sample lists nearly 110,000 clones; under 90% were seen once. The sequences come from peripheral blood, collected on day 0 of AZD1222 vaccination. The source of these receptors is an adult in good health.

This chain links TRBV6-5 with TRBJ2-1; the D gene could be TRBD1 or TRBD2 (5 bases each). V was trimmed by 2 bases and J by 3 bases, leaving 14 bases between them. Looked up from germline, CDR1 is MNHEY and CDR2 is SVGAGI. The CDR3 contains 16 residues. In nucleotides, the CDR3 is TGTGCCAGCAGTTACCCCCCCGGGACGAGCTACAATGAGCAGTTCTTC. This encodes CASSYPPGTSYNEQFF.

The chain's CDR3 is CAISEWQGRRDTEAFF. CDR3 nucleotides: TGTGCCATCAGTGAGTGGCAGGGGAGGAGGGACACTGAAGCTTTCTTT. The chain joins TRBV10-3 to TRBJ1-1, with TRBD1 as a possible D gene (6 bases). The V end was cut by 1 base, the J end by 3 bases, with 15 bases between. Looked up from germline, CDR1 is ENHRY and CDR2 is SYGVKD. The CDR3 contains 16 residues.

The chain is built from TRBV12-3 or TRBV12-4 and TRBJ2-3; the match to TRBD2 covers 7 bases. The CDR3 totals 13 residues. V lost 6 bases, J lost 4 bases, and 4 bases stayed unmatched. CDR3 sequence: CASSRGGADTQYF. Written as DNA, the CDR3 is TGTGCCAGCAGCCGCGGGGGAGCAGATACGCAGTATTTT.

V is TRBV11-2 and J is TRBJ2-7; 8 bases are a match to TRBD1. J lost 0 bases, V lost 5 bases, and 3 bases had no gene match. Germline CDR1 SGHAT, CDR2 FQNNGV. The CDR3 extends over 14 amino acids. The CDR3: CASSPGTGSYEQYF. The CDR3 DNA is TGTGCCAGCAGCCCGGGGACAGGCTCCTACGAGCAGTACTTC.

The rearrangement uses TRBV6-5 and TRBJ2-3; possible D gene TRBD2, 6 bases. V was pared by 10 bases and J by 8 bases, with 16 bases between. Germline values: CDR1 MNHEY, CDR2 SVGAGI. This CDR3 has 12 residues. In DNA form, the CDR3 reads TGTGCCACCGCGACGGGGGTGGGTACGCAGTATTTT. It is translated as CATATGVGTQYF.

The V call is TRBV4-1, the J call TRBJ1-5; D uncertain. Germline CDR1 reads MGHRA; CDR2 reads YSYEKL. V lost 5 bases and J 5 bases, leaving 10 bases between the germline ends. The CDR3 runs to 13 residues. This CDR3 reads CASSGVRDQPQHF. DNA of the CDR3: TGCGCCAGCAGCGGAGTCCGGGATCAGCCCCAGCATTTT.

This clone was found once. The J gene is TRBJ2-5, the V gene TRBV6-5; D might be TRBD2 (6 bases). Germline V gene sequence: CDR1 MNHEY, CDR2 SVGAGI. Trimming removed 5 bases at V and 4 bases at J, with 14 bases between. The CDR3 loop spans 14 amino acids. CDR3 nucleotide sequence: TGTGCCAGCAGTCGCGGGATCGTGGGAGAGACCCAGTACTTC. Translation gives CASSRGIVGETQYF.

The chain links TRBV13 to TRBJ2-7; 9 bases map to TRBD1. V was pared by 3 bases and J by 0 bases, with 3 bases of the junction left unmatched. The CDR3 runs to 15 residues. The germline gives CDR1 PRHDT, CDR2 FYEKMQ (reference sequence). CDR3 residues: CASSLDRGSSYEQYF. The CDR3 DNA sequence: TGTGCCAGCAGCTTGGACAGGGGAAGCTCCTACGAGCAGTACTTC.

The CDR3 nucleotides are TGTGCCAGCAGCGTGTCTAGCGGGAGCAACAATGAGCAGTTCTTC. Protein sequence: CASSVSSGSNNEQFF. The rearrangement uses TRBV9 and TRBJ2-1; 10 positions match TRBD2. With V trimmed by 2 bases and J by 5 bases, 4 bases remained unmatched. CDR3 length equals 15 residues. Germline V lookup: CDR1 SGDLS, CDR2 YYNGEE. Complete variable domain (other parts from reference TRBV9 and TRBJ2-1): DSGVTQTPKHLITATGQRVTLRCSPRSGDLSVYWYQQSLDQGLQFLIQYYNGEERAKGNILERFSAQQFPDLHSELNLSSLELGDSALYFCASSVSSGSNNEQFFGPGTRLTVL.

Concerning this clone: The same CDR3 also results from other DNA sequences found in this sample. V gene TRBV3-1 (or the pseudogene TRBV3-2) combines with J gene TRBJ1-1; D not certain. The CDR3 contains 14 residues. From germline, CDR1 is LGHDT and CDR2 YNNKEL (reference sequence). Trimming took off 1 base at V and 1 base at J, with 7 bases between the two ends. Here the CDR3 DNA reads TGTGCCAGCAGCCAAGTATCGGGGAACACTGAAGCTTTCTTT. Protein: CASSQVSGNTEAFF.

CDR3 region: CASISTGTPWGNTIYF. For the CDR3, the DNA is TGTGCCAGCATCTCAACAGGGACACCGTGGGGAAACACCATATATTTT. The rearrangement joins TRBV28 to TRBJ1-3; D may be TRBD1 (6 bases). Trimming removed 7 bases at V and 4 bases at J, with 20 bases between. CDR1 MDHEN and CDR2 SYDVKM come from the germline V gene. CDR3 length: 16 amino acids.

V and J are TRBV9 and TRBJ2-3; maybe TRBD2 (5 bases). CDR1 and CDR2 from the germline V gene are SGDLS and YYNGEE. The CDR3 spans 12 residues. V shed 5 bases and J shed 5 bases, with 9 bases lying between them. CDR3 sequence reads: CASRGLEDTQYF. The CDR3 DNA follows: TGTGCCAGCAGAGGACTGGAAGATACGCAGTATTTT.

CDR3 amino acids: CASSLSGRADTQYF. CDR3 DNA sequence: TGCGCCAGCAGCTTGTCCGGGAGGGCAGATACGCAGTATTTT. The gene calls are TRBV5-1 and TRBJ2-3; 8 bases fit TRBD2. V shed 1 base, J shed 4 bases, and the junction held 2 bases outside the gene matches. The CDR3 extends over 14 amino acids. Germline V CDR1 and CDR2: SGHRS, YFSETQ.

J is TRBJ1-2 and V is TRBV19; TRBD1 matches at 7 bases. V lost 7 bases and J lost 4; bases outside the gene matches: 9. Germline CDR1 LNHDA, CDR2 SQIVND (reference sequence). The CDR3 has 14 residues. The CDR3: CASTRQGFLYGYTF. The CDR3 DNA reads TGTGCCAGTACGCGACAGGGCTTTCTCTATGGCTACACCTTC.

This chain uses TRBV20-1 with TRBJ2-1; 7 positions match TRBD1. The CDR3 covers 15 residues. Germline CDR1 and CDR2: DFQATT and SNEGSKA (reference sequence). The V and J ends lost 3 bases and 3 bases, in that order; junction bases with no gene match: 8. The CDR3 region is CSASLYRGHYNEQFF. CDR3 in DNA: TGCAGTGCTAGTTTGTACAGGGGTCACTACAATGAGCAGTTCTTC.

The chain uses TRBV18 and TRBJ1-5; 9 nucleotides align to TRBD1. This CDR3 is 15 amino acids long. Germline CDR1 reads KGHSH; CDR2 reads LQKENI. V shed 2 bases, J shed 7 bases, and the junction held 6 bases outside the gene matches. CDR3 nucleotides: TGTGCCAGCTCACCAGGGGACAGGGTCTGGCAGCCCCAGCATTTT. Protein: CASSPGDRVWQPQHF.

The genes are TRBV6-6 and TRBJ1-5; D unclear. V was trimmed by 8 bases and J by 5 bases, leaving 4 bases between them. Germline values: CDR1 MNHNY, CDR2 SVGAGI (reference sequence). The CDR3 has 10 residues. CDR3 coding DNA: TGTGCCAGCGGGTATCAGCCCCAGCATTTT. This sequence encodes CASGYQPQHF.

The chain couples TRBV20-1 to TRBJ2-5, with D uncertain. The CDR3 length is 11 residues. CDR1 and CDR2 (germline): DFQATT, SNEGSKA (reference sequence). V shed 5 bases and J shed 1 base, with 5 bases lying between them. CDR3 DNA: TGCAGTGCTGAAAGCCAAGAGACCCAGTACTTC. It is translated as CSAESQETQYF.

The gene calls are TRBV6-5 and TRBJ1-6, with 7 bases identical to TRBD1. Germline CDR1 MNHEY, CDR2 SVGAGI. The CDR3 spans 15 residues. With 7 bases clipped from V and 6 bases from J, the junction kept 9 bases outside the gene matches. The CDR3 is CASTVQTGSNSPLHF. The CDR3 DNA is TGTGCCAGCACCGTACAGACAGGGAGTAATTCACCCCTCCACTTT.

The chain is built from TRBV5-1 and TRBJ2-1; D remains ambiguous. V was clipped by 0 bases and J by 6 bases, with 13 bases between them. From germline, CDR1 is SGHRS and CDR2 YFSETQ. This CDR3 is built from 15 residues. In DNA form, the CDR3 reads TGCGCCAGCAGCTTGGGCGCTAGGAGTGGCAATGAGCAGTTCTTC. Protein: CASSLGARSGNEQFF.

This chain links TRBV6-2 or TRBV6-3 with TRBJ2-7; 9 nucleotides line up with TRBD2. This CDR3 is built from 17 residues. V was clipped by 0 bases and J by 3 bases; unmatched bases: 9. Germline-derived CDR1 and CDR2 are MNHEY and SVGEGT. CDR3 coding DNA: TGTGCCAGCAGTTACTCGACAGCGGGAGGATTCCTCTACGAGCAGTACTTC. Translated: CASSYSTAGGFLYEQYF.

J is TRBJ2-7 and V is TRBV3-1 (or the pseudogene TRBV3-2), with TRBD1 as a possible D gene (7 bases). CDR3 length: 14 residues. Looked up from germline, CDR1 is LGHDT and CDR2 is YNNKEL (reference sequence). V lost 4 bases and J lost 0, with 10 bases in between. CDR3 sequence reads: CASSLQGGSYEQYF. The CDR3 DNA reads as TGTGCCAGCAGCCTTCAGGGGGGCTCCTACGAGCAGTACTTC.

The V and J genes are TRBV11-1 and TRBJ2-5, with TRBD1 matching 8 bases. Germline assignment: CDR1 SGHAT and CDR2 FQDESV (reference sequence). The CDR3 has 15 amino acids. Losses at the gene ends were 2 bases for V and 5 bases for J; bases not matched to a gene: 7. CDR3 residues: CASSLNRQGRETQYF. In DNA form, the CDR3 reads TGTGCCAGCAGCTTAAACAGACAGGGGCGGGAGACCCAGTACTTC.

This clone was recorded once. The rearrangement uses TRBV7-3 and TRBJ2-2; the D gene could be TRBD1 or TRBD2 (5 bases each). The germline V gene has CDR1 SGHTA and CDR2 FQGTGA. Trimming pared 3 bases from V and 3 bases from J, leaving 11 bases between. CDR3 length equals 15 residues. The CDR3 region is CASSLARGDTGELFF. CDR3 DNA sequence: TGTGCCAGCAGCTTGGCGAGAGGGGACACCGGGGAGCTGTTTTTT. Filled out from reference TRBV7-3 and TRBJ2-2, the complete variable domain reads GAGVSQTPSNKVTEKGKYVELRCDPISGHTALYWYRQSLGQGPEFLIYFQGTGAADDSGLPNDRFFAVRPEGSVSTLKIQRTERGDSAVYLCASSLARGDTGELFFGEGSRLTVL.